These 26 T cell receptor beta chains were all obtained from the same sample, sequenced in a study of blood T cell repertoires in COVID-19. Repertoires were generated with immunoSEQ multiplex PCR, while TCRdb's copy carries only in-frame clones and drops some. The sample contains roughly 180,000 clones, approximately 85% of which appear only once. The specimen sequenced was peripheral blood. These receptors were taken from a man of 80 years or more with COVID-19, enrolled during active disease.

The CDR3 bases are TGCGCCAGCAGCTTCCGACAGGGCTCTAATGAAAAACTGTTTTTT. It translates to CASSFRQGSNEKLFF. The gene calls are TRBV5-1 and TRBJ1-4, with TRBD1 matching over 7 bases. The ends lost 2 bases at V and 3 bases at J; junction bases unmatched: 4. Germline V lookup: CDR1 SGHRS, CDR2 YFSETQ. This CDR3 is built from 15 residues.

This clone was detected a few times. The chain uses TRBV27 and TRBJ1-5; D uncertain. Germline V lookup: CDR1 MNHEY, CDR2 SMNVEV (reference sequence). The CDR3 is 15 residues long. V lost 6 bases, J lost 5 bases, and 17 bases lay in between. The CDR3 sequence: CASSRKRGPDQPQHF. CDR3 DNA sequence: TGTGCCAGCAGCCGCAAGCGAGGTCCTGATCAGCCCCAGCATTTT.

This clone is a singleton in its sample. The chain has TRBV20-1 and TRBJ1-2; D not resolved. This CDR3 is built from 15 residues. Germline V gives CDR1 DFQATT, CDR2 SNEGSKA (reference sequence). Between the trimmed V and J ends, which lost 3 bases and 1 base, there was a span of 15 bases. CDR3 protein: CSASPARGVNYGYTF. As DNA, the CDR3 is TGCAGTGCTAGTCCAGCACGGGGAGTTAACTATGGCTACACCTTC.

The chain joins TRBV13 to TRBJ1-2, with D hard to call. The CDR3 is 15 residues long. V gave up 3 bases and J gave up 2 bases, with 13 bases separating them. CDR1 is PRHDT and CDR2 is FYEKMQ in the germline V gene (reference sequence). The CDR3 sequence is CASSLMGSRNYGYTF. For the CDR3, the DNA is TGTGCCAGCAGCTTGATGGGGAGTCGGAACTATGGCTACACCTTC.

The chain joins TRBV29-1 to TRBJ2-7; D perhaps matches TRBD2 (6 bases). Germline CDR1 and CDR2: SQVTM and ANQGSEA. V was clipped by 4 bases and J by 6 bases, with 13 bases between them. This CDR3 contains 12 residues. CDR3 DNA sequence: TGCAGCGTTGGACGGGGGACCAGCGAGCAGTACTTC. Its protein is CSVGRGTSEQYF.

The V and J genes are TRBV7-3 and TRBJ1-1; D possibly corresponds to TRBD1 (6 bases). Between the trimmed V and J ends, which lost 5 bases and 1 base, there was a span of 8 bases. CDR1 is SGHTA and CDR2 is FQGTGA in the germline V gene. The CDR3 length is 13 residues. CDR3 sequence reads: CASSQQGNTEAFF. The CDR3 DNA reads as TGTGCCAGCAGCCAACAGGGGAACACTGAAGCTTTCTTT.

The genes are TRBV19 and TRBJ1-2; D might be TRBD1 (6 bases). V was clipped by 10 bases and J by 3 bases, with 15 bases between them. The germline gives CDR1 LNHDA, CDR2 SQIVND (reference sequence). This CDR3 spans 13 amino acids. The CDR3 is CATRQDSDYGYTF. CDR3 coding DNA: TGTGCCACCCGACAGGATTCAGACTATGGCTACACCTTC.

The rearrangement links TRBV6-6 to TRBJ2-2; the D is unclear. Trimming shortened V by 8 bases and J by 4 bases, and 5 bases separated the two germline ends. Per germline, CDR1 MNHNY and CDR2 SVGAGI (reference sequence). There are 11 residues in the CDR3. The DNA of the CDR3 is TGTGCCAGCCTCCTCACCGGGGAGCTGTTTTTT. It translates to CASLLTGELFF.

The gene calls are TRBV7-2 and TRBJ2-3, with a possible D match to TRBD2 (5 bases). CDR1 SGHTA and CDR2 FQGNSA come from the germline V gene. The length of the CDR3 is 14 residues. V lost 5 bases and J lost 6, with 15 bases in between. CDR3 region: CASSQRTGDDTQYF. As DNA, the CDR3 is TGTGCCAGCAGCCAAAGGACTGGCGATGATACGCAGTATTTT. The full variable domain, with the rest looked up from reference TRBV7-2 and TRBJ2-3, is GAGVSQSPSNKVTEKGKDVELRCDPISGHTALYWYRQSLGQGLEFLIYFQGNSAPDKSGLPSDRFSAERTGGSVSTLTIQRTQQEDSAVYLCASSQRTGDDTQYFGPGTRLTVL.

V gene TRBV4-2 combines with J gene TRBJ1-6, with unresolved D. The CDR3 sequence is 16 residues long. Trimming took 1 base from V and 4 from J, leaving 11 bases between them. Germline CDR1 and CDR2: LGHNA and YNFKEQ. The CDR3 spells CASSQGYGSYNSPLHF. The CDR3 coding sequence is TGTGCCAGCAGCCAAGGGTACGGGTCTTATAATTCACCCCTCCACTTT.

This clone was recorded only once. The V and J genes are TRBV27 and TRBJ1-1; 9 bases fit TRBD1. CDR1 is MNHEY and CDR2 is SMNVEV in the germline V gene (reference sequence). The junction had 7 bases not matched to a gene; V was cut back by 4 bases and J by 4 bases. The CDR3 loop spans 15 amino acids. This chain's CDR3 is CASSWGTGLFTEAFF. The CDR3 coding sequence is TGTGCCAGCAGTTGGGGGACAGGGTTGTTCACTGAAGCTTTCTTT.

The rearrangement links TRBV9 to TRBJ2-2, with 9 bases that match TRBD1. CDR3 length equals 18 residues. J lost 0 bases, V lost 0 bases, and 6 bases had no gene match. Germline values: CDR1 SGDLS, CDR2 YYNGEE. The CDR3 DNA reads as TGTGCCAGCAGCGTAGTTGGACAGGGGACTACGAACACCGGGGAGCTGTTTTTT. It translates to CASSVVGQGTTNTGELFF.

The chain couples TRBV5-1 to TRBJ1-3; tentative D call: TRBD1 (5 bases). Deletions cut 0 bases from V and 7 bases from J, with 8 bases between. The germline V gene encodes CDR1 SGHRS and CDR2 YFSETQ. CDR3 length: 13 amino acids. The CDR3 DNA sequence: TGCGCCAGCAGCTTGGCAGGGACTAACACCATATATTTT. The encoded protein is CASSLAGTNTIYF.

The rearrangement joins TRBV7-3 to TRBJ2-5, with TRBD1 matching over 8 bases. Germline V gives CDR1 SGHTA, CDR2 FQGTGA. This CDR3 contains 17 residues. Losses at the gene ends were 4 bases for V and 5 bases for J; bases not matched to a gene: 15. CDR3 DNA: TGTGCCAGCAGCTCCGGACAGGGTCTAACGTCCATGGAGACCCAGTACTTC. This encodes CASSSGQGLTSMETQYF.

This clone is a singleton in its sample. CDR3 region: CASSPYNEKLFF. The CDR3 nucleotides read TGTGCCAGCAGCCCCTATAATGAAAAACTGTTTTTT. The chain couples TRBV3-1 (or the pseudogene TRBV3-2) to TRBJ1-4; D gene ambiguous. The CDR3 covers 12 residues. CDR1 is LGHDT, CDR2 YNNKEL, per germline (reference sequence). V gave up 4 bases and J gave up 4 bases, with 4 bases separating them.

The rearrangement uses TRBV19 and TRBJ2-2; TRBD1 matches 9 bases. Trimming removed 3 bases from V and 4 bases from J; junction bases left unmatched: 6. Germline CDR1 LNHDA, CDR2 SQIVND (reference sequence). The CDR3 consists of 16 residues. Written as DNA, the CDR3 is TGTGCCAGTAGTATTGGGGAGACAGGGGGCACCGGGGAGCTGTTTTTT. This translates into CASSIGETGGTGELFF.

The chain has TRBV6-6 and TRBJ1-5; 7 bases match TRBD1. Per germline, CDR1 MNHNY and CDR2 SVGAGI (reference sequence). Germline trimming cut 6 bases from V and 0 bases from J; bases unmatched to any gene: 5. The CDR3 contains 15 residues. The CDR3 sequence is CASRDRANSNQPQHF. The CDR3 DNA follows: TGTGCCAGCAGAGACAGGGCGAATAGCAATCAGCCCCAGCATTTT.

The CDR3 here is CASSFSTGVYGYTF. The CDR3 DNA follows: TGTGCCAGCAGTTTCTCTACAGGGGTCTATGGCTACACCTTC. V is TRBV6-6 and J is TRBJ1-2, with 7 positions matching TRBD1. V was pared by 4 bases and J by 4 bases, with 6 bases of the junction left unmatched. This CDR3 is 14 amino acids long. The germline V gene encodes CDR1 MNHNY and CDR2 SVGAGI (reference sequence).

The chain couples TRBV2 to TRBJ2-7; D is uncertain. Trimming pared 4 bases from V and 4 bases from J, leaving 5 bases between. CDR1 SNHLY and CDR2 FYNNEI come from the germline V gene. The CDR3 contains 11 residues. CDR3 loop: CASSGQYEQYF. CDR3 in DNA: TGTGCCAGCAGTGGCCAGTACGAGCAGTACTTC.

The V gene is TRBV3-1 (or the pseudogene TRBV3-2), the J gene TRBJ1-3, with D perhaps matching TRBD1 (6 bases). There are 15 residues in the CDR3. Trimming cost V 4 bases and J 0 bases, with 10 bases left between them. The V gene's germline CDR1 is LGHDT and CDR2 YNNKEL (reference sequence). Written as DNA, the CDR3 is TGTGCCAGCAGCCGGGACACTAACTCTGGAAACACCATATATTTT. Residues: CASSRDTNSGNTIYF.

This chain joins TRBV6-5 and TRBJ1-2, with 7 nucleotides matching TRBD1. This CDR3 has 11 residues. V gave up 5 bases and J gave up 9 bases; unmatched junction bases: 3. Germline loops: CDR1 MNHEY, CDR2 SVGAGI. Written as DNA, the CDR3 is TGTGCCAGCAGTACGGGACAGCGCTACACCTTC. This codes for CASSTGQRYTF.

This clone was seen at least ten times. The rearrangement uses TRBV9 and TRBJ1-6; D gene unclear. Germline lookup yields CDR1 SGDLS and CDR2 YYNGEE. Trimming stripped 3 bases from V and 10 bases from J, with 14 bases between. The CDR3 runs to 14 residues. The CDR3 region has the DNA TGTGCCAGCAGCGCGATAGCGGCGTGGTCACCCCTCCACTTT. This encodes CASSAIAAWSPLHF.

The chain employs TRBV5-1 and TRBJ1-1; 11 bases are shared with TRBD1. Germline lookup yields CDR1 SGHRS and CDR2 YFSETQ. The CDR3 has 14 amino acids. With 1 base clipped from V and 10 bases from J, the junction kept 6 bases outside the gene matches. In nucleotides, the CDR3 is TGCGCCAGCAGCTTGCCGTGGACAGGGGGCCCAGCTTTCTTT. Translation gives CASSLPWTGGPAFF.

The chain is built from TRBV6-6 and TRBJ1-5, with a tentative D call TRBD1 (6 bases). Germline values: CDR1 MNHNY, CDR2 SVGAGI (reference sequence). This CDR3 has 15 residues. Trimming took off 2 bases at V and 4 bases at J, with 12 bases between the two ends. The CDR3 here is CASSYPGGRNQPQHF. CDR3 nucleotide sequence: TGTGCCAGCAGTTACCCGGGGGGCAGAAATCAGCCCCAGCATTTT.

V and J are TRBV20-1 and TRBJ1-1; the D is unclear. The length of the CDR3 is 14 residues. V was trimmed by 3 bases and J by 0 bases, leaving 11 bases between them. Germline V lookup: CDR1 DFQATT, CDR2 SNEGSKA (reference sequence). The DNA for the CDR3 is TGCAGTGCTAGTCGGGGAACCATGAACACTGAAGCTTTCTTT. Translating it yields CSASRGTMNTEAFF.

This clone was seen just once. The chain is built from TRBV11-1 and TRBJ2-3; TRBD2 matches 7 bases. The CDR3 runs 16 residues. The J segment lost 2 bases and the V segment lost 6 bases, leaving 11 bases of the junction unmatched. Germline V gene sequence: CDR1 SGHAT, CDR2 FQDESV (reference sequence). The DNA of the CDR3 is TGTGCCAGCAGTCGTCGGGCTAGCGGTCTCACAGATACGCAGTATTTT. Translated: CASSRRASGLTDTQYF. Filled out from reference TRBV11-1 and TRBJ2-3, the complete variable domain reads EAEVAQSPRYKITEKSQAVAFWCDPISGHATLYWYRQILGQGPELLVQFQDESVVDDSQLPKDRFSAERLKGVDSTLKIQPAELGDSAMYLCASSRRASGLTDTQYFGPGTRLTVL.